The 8 T cell receptor beta chains in this list originate from one sample, sequenced in a study of blood T cell repertoires in COVID-19. Assay used: immunoSEQ multiplex PCR; TCRdb lists only in-frame clones, some missing. The profile shows around 200,000 clones, roughly 80% of them singletons. The sample comprised peripheral blood. The receptors stem from a woman between 50 and 59 years old with acute or convalescent COVID-19.

J is TRBJ1-5 and V is TRBV15; 7 bases map to TRBD1. The CDR3 totals 16 residues. V was clipped by 1 base and J by 0 bases; unmatched bases: 3. CDR1 is LNHNV, CDR2 YYDKDF, per germline (reference sequence). The CDR3 reads CATSRGGTASNQPQHF. Written as DNA, the CDR3 is TGTGCCACCAGCAGAGGAGGGACAGCTAGCAATCAGCCCCAGCATTTT.

The rearrangement uses TRBV5-6 and TRBJ2-7, with 12 bases lining up with TRBD2. CDR3 length equals 15 residues. The junction had 4 bases not matched to a gene; V was cut back by 4 bases and J by 2 bases. Germline V gene lookup returns CDR1 SGHDT and CDR2 YYEEEE. The CDR3 sequence: CASSPGLAGPYEQYF. In nucleotides, the CDR3 is TGTGCCAGCAGCCCGGGACTAGCGGGCCCCTACGAGCAGTACTTC. Complete variable domain (other parts from reference TRBV5-6 and TRBJ2-7): DAGVTQSPTHLIKTRGQQVTLRCSPKSGHDTVSWYQQALGQGPQFIFQYYEEEERQRGNFPDRFSGHQFPNYSSELNVNALLLGDSALYLCASSPGLAGPYEQYFGPGTRLTVT.

This chain uses TRBV28 with TRBJ2-4; TRBD2 aligns across 7 bases. This CDR3 contains 15 residues. Trimming took 2 bases from V and 8 from J; bases not matched to a gene: 9. Germline V gives CDR1 MDHEN, CDR2 SYDVKM. The CDR3 DNA reads as TGTGCCAGCAGTTTACCGTCGGCGGGGAGGGACATTCAGTACTTC. Translated, it gives CASSLPSAGRDIQYF.

This clone was recorded once. In nucleotides, the CDR3 is TGTGCCTGGAGCCTGGGACAGGTTGGGTCACCCCTCCACTTT. It codes for CAWSLGQVGSPLHF. V usage is TRBV30 and J usage is TRBJ1-6; 8 positions match TRBD1. The germline V gene encodes CDR1 GTSNPN and CDR2 SVGIG (reference sequence). This CDR3 has 14 amino acids. The trim removed 3 bases at V and 10 bases at J, leaving 8 bases unmatched.

This chain joins TRBV7-2 and TRBJ2-1; 9 bases align to TRBD1. With V trimmed by 5 bases and J by 5 bases, 7 bases remained unmatched. Germline assignment: CDR1 SGHTA and CDR2 FQGNSA. The CDR3 has 15 amino acids. The CDR3: CASSRRDRDHNEQFF. The CDR3 nucleotides are TGTGCCAGCAGCCGCCGGGACAGGGATCACAATGAGCAGTTCTTC.

This clone occurred once. The gene calls are TRBV16 and TRBJ2-1, with unresolved D. Trimming removed 3 bases from V and 2 bases from J, with 5 bases in between. CDR1 is KGHSY and CDR2 is FQNENV in the germline V gene. This CDR3 contains 13 residues. The CDR3 is CASSHYPYNEQFF. For the CDR3, the DNA is TGTGCCAGCAGCCACTATCCCTACAATGAGCAGTTCTTC.

The chain couples TRBV5-1 to TRBJ2-1; possibly TRBD1 for D (6 bases). This CDR3 has 15 amino acids. V dropped 0 bases and J dropped 0 bases, with 7 bases sitting between them. CDR1 is SGHRS and CDR2 is YFSETQ in the germline V gene. CDR3 DNA: TGCGCCAGCAGCTTGGAACAGGGCTCCTACAATGAGCAGTTCTTC. Its translation: CASSLEQGSYNEQFF.

The chain links TRBV2 to TRBJ1-5; D perhaps matches TRBD1 (5 bases). V lost 7 bases and J lost 10, with 17 bases in between. This CDR3 has 13 amino acids. From germline, CDR1 is SNHLY and CDR2 FYNNEI. CDR3 sequence (DNA): TGTGCCAGCACCGTGGGGGAGGGGCGACCCCAGCATTTT. This gives the protein CASTVGEGRPQHF.